This TCR beta chain appears in the sequencing data of a study of T-cell memory formation after mild COVID-19. Notes on the study in general: The authors left the SARS-CoV-2 specificity of second-wave clones peaking on day 37 unconfirmed.

TCRdb fed the 5' RACE reads into MiXCR, producing one record per CDR3 protein. The sample holds roughly 58,000 distinct CDR3 sequences; over 7.5% are singletons and the top ten take less than 1.5%. This clonotype was seen repeatedly, ten times or more. Its target is unknown. CDR3 size: 14 residues. Trimming pared 5 bases from V and 0 bases from J, leaving 8 bases between. Germline V gene lookup returns CDR1 SGHTA and CDR2 FQGNSA. The clonotype was recovered from a man aged 18 to 35 who had mild COVID-19 (a few samples of this study predate the infection). Cell type and time point are not known. This sequence joins TRBV7-2 and TRBJ2-1; unclear D gene. The material sequenced was PBMCs or a T cell subset sorted from them (not recorded which). The CDR3: CASSPGSSYNEQFF. The CDR3 coding sequence is TGTGCCAGCAGCCCCGGTAGCTCCTACAATGAGCAGTTCTTC.